One and the same sample provided the 4 T cell receptor beta chains below, sequenced in a study of T-cell reconstitution after alpha-beta-depleted transplantation in children. As it was prepared, the TCRbeta library received unique molecular identifiers. Using its own MiXCR run on the PCR reads, TCRdb lists one record per CDR3 protein. The sample yields 700,000 or so distinct CDR3 sequences, around 13% seen once. The sample consisted of PBMCs, taken before TCRalphabeta/CD19-depleted stem cell transplant. These receptors originate from a girl aged 2 to 10 with congenital amegakaryocytic thrombocytopenia, due to receive a stem cell transplant.

This clonotype was seen more than once but under ten times. The J gene is TRBJ2-7, the V gene TRBV7-3; tentatively, D is TRBD2 (5 bases). The CDR3 length is 16 residues. V was pared by 2 bases and J by 2 bases, with 16 bases between. CDR1 is SGHTA, CDR2 FQGTGA, per germline. CDR3 in amino acids: CASSLGAGIPAYEQYF. CDR3 nucleotide sequence: TGTGCCAGCAGCTTAGGAGCCGGGATTCCCGCCTACGAGCAGTACTTC.

The table lists this clonotype with many counts. The chain links TRBV5-1 to TRBJ2-1, with D uncertain. The CDR3 has 16 amino acids. Trimming removed 4 bases at V and 0 bases at J, with 14 bases between. Germline V CDR1 and CDR2: SGHRS, YFSETQ. The CDR3 region is CASSPRSSSSYNEQFF. The CDR3 DNA reads as TGCGCCAGCAGCCCAAGGTCTTCGAGCTCCTACAATGAGCAGTTCTTC.

This clonotype was recorded at least ten times. The rearrangement links TRBV5-4 to TRBJ2-1; tentatively, D is TRBD1 (5 bases). V was cut by 4 bases and J by 7 bases, with 18 bases left in between. Looked up from germline, CDR1 is SGHNT and CDR2 is YYREEE (reference sequence). The CDR3 sequence is 15 residues long. The CDR3 is CASSGNTGMRNEQFF. The CDR3 coding sequence is TGTGCCAGCAGCGGAAACACAGGCATGAGAAATGAGCAGTTCTTC.

This clonotype was detected many times. The chain carries TRBV28 and TRBJ2-7; 9 nucleotides line up with TRBD2. Germline CDR1 reads MDHEN; CDR2 reads SYDVKM. This CDR3 spans 14 amino acids. The junction had 8 bases not matched to a gene; V was cut back by 5 bases and J by 6 bases. Here the CDR3 reads CASSLAGNTFEQYF. DNA of the CDR3: TGTGCCAGCAGTCTAGCGGGAAACACCTTCGAGCAGTACTTC.